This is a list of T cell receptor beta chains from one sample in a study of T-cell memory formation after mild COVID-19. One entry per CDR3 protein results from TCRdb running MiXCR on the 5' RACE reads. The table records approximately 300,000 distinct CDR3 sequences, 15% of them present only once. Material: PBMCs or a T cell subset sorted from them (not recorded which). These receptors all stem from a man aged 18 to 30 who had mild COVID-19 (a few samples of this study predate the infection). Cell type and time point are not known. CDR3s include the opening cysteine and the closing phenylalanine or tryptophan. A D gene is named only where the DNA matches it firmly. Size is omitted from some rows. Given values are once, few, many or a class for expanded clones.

DNA: TGCGCCAGCAGCTTGGCAGCGGGGGGGCCGACAGATACGCAGTATTTT
CDR3: CASSLAAGGPTDTQYF
D: TRBD2
V: TRBV5-1
J: TRBJ2-3
size: few

DNA: TGCAGTGCACTAGCGTCGAGCTCTGGGGCCAACGTCCTGACTTTC
CDR3: CSALASSSGANVLTF
D: TRBD2
V: TRBV20-1
J: TRBJ2-6
size: many

DNA: TGTGCCAGCAGTCCCGGACTAGCGGGGGTGGCCTACAATGAGCAGTTCTTC
CDR3: CASSPGLAGVAYNEQFF
D: TRBD2
V: TRBV6-5
J: TRBJ2-1
size: few

DNA: TGTGCCAGCTTGCAGGGGGCATACAATGAGCAGTTCTTC
CDR3: CASLQGAYNEQFF
D: TRBD1
V: TRBV18
J: TRBJ2-1
size: -

DNA: TGTGCCAGCAGTACTACAGGGCGCGGTCAGCCCCAGCATTTT
CDR3: CASSTTGRGQPQHF
D: -
V: TRBV2
J: TRBJ1-5
size: -

DNA: TGTGCCAGCAGTTGGGGGGGTGAGAATCAGCCCCAGCATTTT
CDR3: CASSWGGENQPQHF
D: -
V: TRBV6-5
J: TRBJ1-5
size: few

DNA: TGTGCCACCAGTGTTCGGGGGGCGCAAGATACGCAGTATTTT
CDR3: CATSVRGAQDTQYF
D: -
V: TRBV24-1
J: TRBJ2-3
size: once

DNA: TGCGCCAGCGGCAGGGACTCCTACGAGCAGTACTTC
CDR3: CASGRDSYEQYF
D: -
V: TRBV5-1
J: TRBJ2-7
size: many

DNA: TGCAGCGTTAGAGGGGGTACGAACACCGGGGAGCTGTTTTTT
CDR3: CSVRGGTNTGELFF
D: -
V: TRBV20-1
J: TRBJ2-2
size: -

DNA: TGTGCCAGCCAGTGGGGAGCTAACTATGGCTACACCTTC
CDR3: CASQWGANYGYTF
D: -
V: TRBV28
J: TRBJ1-2
size: few

DNA: TGCAGTGCTAGCGCCAGGGGAAATCAGCCCCAGCATTTT
CDR3: CSASARGNQPQHF
D: -
V: TRBV20-1
J: TRBJ1-5
size: many

DNA: TGTGCCAGCAGCCCAGGACGGGCAACTAATGAAAAACTGTTTTTT
CDR3: CASSPGRATNEKLFF
D: -
V: TRBV7-2
J: TRBJ1-4
size: -

DNA: TGTGCCAGCAGCTTCGCAGGGAGGGAGACCCAGTACTTC
CDR3: CASSFAGRETQYF
D: -
V: TRBV7-2
J: TRBJ2-5
size: few

DNA: TGCAGCGTGCAGGCCACGTCGGGGCAGTACTTC
CDR3: CSVQATSGQYF
D: -
V: TRBV29-1
J: TRBJ2-7
size: many

DNA: TGTGCCAGCAGCTCTTCGGGGAGCCTCCACTTT
CDR3: CASSSSGSLHF
D: -
V: TRBV12-3/TRBV12-4
J: TRBJ1-6
size: -

DNA: TGTGCCAGCAGTTACTCGGGGACAGAAGGCCGGTTCTTC
CDR3: CASSYSGTEGRFF
D: TRBD1
V: TRBV6-5
J: TRBJ2-1
size: many

DNA: TGCGCCAGCCGCAGAACTGGGGACTTTAATGAAAAACTGTTTTTT
CDR3: CASRRTGDFNEKLFF
D: -
V: TRBV5-1
J: TRBJ1-4
size: few

DNA: TGTGCCAGCAGTTCCTTGGGAATGAACACTGAAGCTTTCTTT
CDR3: CASSSLGMNTEAFF
D: -
V: TRBV6-5
J: TRBJ1-1
size: -

DNA: TGCAGCGTTGAAGAGGAAGAGGGGCTCTATGGCTACACCTTC
CDR3: CSVEEEEGLYGYTF
D: -
V: TRBV29-1
J: TRBJ1-2
size: many

DNA: TGTGCCAGCAGCGTAGCAGCAGGGAGGGATACGCAGTATTTT
CDR3: CASSVAAGRDTQYF
D: -
V: TRBV9
J: TRBJ2-3
size: -

DNA: TGTGCCAGCAGCAGCGACGCGGGACGGAGCTACGAGCAGTACTTC
CDR3: CASSSDAGRSYEQYF
D: -
V: TRBV7-2
J: TRBJ2-7
size: -

DNA: TGTGCCAGCAGTCCCTCGAGGACAGGTAGCTCCTACAATGAGCAGTTCTTC
CDR3: CASSPSRTGSSYNEQFF
D: TRBD1
V: TRBV6-6
J: TRBJ2-1
size: -

DNA: TGTGCCAGCACCTTTGACCAAGAGACCCAGTACTTC
CDR3: CASTFDQETQYF
D: -
V: TRBV5-6
J: TRBJ2-5
size: -

DNA: TGTGCCAGCAGTTTCTTTGCGGGGGAGCAAGAGACCCAGTACTTC
CDR3: CASSFFAGEQETQYF
D: TRBD2
V: TRBV12-3/TRBV12-4
J: TRBJ2-5
size: few

DNA: TGTGCCAGCAGTTTCGCCACTCCCCATGAGCAGTTCTTC
CDR3: CASSFATPHEQFF
D: -
V: TRBV12-3/TRBV12-4
J: TRBJ2-1
size: few

DNA: TGTGCCAGCAGCCGGAGGGAAACGGGGGAGACCCAGTACTTC
CDR3: CASSRRETGETQYF
D: -
V: TRBV7-2
J: TRBJ2-5
size: -

DNA: TGCAGTGCTAGAGTGGGGTACGAGCAGTACTTC
CDR3: CSARVGYEQYF
D: -
V: TRBV20-1
J: TRBJ2-7
size: -

DNA: TGCGCCAGCAGCGTGACTCGGACATGGGATGGGTATTTT
CDR3: CASSVTRTWDGYF
D: -
V: TRBV5-1
J: TRBJ2-3
size: -

DNA: TGCAGTGCTAGAGGCGGGACAGACGGAGTTGAAGCTTTCTTT
CDR3: CSARGGTDGVEAFF
D: TRBD1
V: TRBV20-1
J: TRBJ1-1
size: -

DNA: TGCAGTGCTCTCGGTGCCTACGAGCAGTACTTC
CDR3: CSALGAYEQYF
D: -
V: TRBV20-1
J: TRBJ2-7
size: few

DNA: TGTGCCAGCAGCCCGCGGACAGGAGGATCCTATAATTCACCCCTCCACTTT
CDR3: CASSPRTGGSYNSPLHF
D: TRBD1
V: TRBV7-8
J: TRBJ1-6
size: -

DNA: TGTGCCAGCAGTGAATATGGAGGGGAGCAGTACTTC
CDR3: CASSEYGGEQYF
D: -
V: TRBV25-1
J: TRBJ2-7
size: -

DNA: TGCAGCGTCGCTAGGACTAGCGGCAATGAGCAGTTCTTC
CDR3: CSVARTSGNEQFF
D: TRBD2
V: TRBV29-1
J: TRBJ2-1
size: few

DNA: TGCGCCAGCAGCTGGACAGGGGTTTTGGGAGAGACCCAGTACTTC
CDR3: CASSWTGVLGETQYF
D: TRBD1
V: TRBV5-1
J: TRBJ2-5
size: few

DNA: TGTGCCAGCAGCCGCTCCTGGGCGCCCCTGGAGACCCAGTACTTC
CDR3: CASSRSWAPLETQYF
D: -
V: TRBV7-2
J: TRBJ2-5
size: few

DNA: TGTGCCAGCACCCCGGGATACTCCCCAGTCGATGAGCAGTTCTTC
CDR3: CASTPGYSPVDEQFF
D: -
V: TRBV4-2
J: TRBJ2-1
size: -

DNA: TGTGCCAGCAGCCCAACAGGGAGCACTGAAGCTTTCTTT
CDR3: CASSPTGSTEAFF
D: -
V: TRBV11-2
J: TRBJ1-1
size: few

DNA: TGTGCCAGCAGCTTGAAGCGGGGGGGCCTCGATGAGCAGTTCTTC
CDR3: CASSLKRGGLDEQFF
D: TRBD2
V: TRBV7-9
J: TRBJ2-1
size: many

DNA: TGTGCCAGCTCAGCCCCGGGACTAGCCTACGAGCAGTACTTC
CDR3: CASSAPGLAYEQYF
D: TRBD2
V: TRBV18
J: TRBJ2-7
size: -

DNA: TGTGCCAGCAGCTTAGTCCCTGGGATAGCTCTTTACAATGAGCAGTTCTTC
CDR3: CASSLVPGIALYNEQFF
D: -
V: TRBV7-6
J: TRBJ2-1
size: -

DNA: TGTGCCATCAGTGAACCCGGGACAGGGACAGATACGCAGTATTTT
CDR3: CAISEPGTGTDTQYF
D: TRBD1
V: TRBV10-3
J: TRBJ2-3
size: few

DNA: TGTGCCAGCAGCCCACGGGACAGTCAGTTCTTC
CDR3: CASSPRDSQFF
D: TRBD1
V: TRBV7-9
J: TRBJ2-1
size: few

DNA: TGTGCCCGGAAGGGAGGCGGGGGGCGAACAGAGACCCAGTACTTC
CDR3: CARKGGGGRTETQYF
D: TRBD2
V: TRBV30
J: TRBJ2-5
size: few

DNA: TGTGCCAGCAGCTTGATGTCCTACGAGCAGTACTTC
CDR3: CASSLMSYEQYF
D: -
V: TRBV11-2
J: TRBJ2-7
size: few